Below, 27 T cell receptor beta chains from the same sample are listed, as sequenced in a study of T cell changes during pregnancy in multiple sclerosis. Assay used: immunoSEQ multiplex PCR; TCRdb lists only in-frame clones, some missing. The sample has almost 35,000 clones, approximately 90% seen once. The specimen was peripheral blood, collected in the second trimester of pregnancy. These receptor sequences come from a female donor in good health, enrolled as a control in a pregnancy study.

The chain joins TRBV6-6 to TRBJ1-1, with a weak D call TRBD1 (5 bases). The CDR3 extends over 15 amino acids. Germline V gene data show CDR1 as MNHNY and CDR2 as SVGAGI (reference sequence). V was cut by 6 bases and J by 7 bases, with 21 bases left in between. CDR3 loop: CASSLQTGVGDEAFF. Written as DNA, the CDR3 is TGTGCCAGCAGCTTACAGACGGGAGTAGGGGATGAAGCTTTCTTT.

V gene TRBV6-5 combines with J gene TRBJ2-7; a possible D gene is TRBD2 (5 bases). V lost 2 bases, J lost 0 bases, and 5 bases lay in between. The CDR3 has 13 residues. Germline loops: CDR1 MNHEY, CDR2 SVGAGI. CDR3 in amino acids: CASSYRDSYEQYF. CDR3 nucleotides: TGTGCCAGCAGTTACCGGGACTCCTACGAGCAGTACTTC.

The CDR3 here is CASTGTGKETQYF. The CDR3 coding sequence is TGTGCCAGCACCGGGACAGGGAAGGAGACCCAGTACTTC. The chain links TRBV28 to TRBJ2-5, with 9 bases fitting TRBD1. V gave up 7 bases and J gave up 5 bases; unmatched junction bases: 5. The CDR3 has 13 amino acids. From germline, CDR1 is MDHEN and CDR2 SYDVKM.

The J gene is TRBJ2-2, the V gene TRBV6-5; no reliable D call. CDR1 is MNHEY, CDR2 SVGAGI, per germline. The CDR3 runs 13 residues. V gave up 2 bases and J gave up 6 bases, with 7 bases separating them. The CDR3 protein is CASSYAAAGELFF. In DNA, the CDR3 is TGTGCCAGCAGTTACGCCGCGGCCGGGGAGCTGTTTTTT.

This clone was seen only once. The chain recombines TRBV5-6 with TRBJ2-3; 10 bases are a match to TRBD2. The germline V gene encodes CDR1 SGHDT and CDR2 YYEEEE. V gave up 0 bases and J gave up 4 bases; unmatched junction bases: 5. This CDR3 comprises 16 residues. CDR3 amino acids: CASSLVSSGRADTQYF. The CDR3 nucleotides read TGTGCCAGCAGCTTGGTCTCCAGCGGGAGGGCAGATACGCAGTATTTT.

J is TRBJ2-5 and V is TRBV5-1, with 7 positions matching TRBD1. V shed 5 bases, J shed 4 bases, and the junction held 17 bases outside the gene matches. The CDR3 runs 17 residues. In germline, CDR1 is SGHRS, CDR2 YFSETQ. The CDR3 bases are TGCGCCAGCAGTAGATCTACAGGGGCGCGCAGTCGAGAGACCCAGTACTTC. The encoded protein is CASSRSTGARSRETQYF.

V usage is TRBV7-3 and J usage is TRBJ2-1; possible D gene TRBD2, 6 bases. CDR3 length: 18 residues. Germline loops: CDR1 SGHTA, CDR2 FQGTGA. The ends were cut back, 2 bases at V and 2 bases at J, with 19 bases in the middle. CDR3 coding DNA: TGTGCCAGCAGCTTAGGGGCTAGGGGCGGGATACCCTACAATGAGCAGTTCTTC. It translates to CASSLGARGGIPYNEQFF.

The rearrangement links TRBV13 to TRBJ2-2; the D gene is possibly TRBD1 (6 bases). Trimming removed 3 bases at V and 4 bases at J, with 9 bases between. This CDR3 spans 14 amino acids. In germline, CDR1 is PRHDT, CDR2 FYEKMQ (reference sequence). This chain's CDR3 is CASSFRGTTGELFF. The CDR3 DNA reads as TGTGCCAGCAGCTTCAGGGGAACCACCGGGGAGCTGTTTTTT.

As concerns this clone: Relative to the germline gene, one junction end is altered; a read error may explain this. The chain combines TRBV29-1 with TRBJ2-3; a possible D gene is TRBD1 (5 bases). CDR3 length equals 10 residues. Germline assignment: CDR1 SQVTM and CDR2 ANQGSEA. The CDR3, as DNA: TGCAGCGTTGAGACAGCTACGCAGTATTTT. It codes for CSVETATQYF.

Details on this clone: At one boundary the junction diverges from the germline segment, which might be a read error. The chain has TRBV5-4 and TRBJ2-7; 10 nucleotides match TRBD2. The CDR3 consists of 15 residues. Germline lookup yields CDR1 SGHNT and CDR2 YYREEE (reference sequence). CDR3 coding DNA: TGTGCCAGCACCTTGGGCCTAGCGGGAGATGAGGAGCAGTACTTC. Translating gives CASTLGLAGDEEQYF.

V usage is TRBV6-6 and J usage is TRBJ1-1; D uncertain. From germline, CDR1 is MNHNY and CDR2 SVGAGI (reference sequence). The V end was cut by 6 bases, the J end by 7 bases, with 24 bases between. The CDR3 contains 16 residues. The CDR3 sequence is CASSHLYLRELDEAFF. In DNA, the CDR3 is TGTGCCAGCAGCCACCTTTATCTGAGGGAACTTGATGAAGCTTTCTTT.

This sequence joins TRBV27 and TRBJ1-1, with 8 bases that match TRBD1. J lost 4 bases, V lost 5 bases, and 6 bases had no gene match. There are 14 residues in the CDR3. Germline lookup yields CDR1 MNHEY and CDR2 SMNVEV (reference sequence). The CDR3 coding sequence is TGTGCCAGCAGTCGCTCTGACAGGGGCACTGAAGCTTTCTTT. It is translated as CASSRSDRGTEAFF.

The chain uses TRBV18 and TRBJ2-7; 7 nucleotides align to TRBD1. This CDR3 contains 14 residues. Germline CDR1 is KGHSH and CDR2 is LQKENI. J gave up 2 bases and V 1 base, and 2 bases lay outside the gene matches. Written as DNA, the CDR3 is TGTGCCAGCTCACCACAGGGGGCAACCTACGAGCAGTACTTC. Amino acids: CASSPQGATYEQYF. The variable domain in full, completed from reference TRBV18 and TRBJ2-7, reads NAGVMQNPRHLVRRRGQEARLRCSPMKGHSHVYWYRQLPEEGLKFMVYLQKENIIDESGMPKERFSAEFPKEGPSILRIQQVVRGDSAAYFCASSPQGATYEQYFGPGTRLTVT.

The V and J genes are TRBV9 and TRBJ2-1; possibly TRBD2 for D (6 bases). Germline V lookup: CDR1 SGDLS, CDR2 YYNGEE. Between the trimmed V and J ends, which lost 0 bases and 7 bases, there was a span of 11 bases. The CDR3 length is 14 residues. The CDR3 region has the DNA TGTGCCAGCAGCGTAGTGGCTAGCGAGAATGAGCAGTTCTTC. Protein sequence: CASSVVASENEQFF.

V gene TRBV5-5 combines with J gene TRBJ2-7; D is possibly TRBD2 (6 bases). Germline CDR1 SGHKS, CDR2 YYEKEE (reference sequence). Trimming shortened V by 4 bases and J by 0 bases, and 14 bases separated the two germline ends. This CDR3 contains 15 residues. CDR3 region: CASSARPGLSYEQYF. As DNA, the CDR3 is TGTGCCAGCAGCGCGAGACCGGGACTCTCCTACGAGCAGTACTTC.

CDR3 region: CASRIVGDSSYEQYF. In nucleotides, the CDR3 is TGTGCCAGCCGAATTGTCGGAGACAGCTCCTACGAGCAGTACTTC. This sequence joins TRBV6-1 and TRBJ2-7, with a tentative D call TRBD1 (5 bases). CDR3 length equals 15 residues. V lost 8 bases to trimming and J lost 0 bases, with 17 bases between them. Germline V lookup: CDR1 MNHNS, CDR2 SASEGT.

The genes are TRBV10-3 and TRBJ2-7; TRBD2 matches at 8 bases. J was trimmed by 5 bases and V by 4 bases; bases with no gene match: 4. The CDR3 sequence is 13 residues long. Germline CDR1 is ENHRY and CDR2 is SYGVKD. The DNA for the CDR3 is TGTGCCATCAGTGTGGCGGGGGGCCACGAGCAGTACTTC. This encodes CAISVAGGHEQYF.

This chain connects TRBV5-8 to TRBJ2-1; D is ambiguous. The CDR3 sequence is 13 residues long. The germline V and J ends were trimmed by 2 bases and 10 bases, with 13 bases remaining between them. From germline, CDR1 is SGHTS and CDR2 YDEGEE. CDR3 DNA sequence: TGTGCCAGCAGCTTACCCGGTCTCCCGGAGCAGTTCTTC. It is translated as CASSLPGLPEQFF.

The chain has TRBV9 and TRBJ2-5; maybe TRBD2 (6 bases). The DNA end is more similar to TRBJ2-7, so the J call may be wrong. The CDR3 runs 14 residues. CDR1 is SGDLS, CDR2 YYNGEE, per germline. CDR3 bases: TGTGCCAGCAGCGTAGCGGGAGAGAGCTACGAGCAGTACTTC. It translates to CASSVAGESYEQYF.

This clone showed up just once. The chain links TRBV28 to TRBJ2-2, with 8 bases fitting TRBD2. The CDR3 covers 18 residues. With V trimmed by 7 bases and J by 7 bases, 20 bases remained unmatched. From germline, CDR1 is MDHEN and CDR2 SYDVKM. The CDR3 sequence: CASTVTSSGIRQSGELFF. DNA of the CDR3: TGTGCCAGCACCGTTACTAGTAGCGGGATCCGTCAGAGCGGGGAGCTGTTTTTT.

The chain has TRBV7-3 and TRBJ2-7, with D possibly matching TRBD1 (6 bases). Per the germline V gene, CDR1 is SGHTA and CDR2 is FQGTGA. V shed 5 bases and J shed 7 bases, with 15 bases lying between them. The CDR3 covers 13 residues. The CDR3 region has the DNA TGTGCCAGCAGCCATACGAGAGGGGGAGAGCAGTACTTC. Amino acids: CASSHTRGGEQYF.

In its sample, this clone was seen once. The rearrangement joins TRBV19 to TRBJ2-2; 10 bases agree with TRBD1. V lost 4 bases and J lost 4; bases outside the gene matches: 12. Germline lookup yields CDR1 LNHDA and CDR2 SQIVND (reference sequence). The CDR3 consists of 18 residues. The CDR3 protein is CASSTPYHRDRGTGELFF. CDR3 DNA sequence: TGTGCCAGTAGTACCCCCTATCATCGGGACAGGGGCACCGGGGAGCTGTTTTTT. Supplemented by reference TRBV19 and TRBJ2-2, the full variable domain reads DGGITQSPKYLFRKEGQNVTLSCEQNLNHDAMYWYRQDPGQGLRLIYYSQIVNDFQKGDIAEGYSVSREKKESFPLTVTSAQKNPTAFYLCASSTPYHRDRGTGELFFGEGSRLTVL.

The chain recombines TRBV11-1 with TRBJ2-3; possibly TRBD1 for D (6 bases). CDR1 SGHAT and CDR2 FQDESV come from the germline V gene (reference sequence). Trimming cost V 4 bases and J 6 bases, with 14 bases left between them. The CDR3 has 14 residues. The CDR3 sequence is CASSSPPDRDTQYF. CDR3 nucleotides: TGTGCCAGCAGCTCTCCTCCCGACAGGGATACGCAGTATTTT.

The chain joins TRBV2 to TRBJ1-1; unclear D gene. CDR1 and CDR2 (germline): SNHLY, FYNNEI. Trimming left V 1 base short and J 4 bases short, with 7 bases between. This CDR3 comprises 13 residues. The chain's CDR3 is CASSEGAATEAFF. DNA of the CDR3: TGTGCCAGCAGTGAAGGGGCAGCCACTGAAGCTTTCTTT.

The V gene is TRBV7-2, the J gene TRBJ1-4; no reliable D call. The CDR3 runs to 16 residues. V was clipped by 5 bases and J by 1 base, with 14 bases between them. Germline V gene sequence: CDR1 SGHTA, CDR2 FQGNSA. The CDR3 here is CASSLILPGTNEKLFF. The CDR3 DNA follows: TGTGCCAGCAGCCTAATTCTACCAGGAACTAATGAAAAACTGTTTTTT.

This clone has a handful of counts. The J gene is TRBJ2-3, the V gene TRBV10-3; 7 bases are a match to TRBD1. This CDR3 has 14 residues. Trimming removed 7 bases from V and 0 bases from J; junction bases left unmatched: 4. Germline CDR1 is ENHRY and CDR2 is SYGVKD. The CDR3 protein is CAIKGAFSTDTQYF. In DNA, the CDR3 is TGTGCCATCAAGGGGGCTTTTAGCACAGATACGCAGTATTTT.

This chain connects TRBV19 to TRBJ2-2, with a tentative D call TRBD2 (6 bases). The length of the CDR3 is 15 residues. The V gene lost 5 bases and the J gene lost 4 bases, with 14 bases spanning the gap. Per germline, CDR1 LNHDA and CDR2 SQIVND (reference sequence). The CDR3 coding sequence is TGTGCCAGTAGTGTCGCGGAGGGGAGCACCGGGGAGCTGTTTTTT. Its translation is CASSVAEGSTGELFF. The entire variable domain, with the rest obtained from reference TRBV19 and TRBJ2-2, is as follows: DGGITQSPKYLFRKEGQNVTLSCEQNLNHDAMYWYRQDPGQGLRLIYYSQIVNDFQKGDIAEGYSVSREKKESFPLTVTSAQKNPTAFYLCASSVAEGSTGELFFGEGSRLTVL.